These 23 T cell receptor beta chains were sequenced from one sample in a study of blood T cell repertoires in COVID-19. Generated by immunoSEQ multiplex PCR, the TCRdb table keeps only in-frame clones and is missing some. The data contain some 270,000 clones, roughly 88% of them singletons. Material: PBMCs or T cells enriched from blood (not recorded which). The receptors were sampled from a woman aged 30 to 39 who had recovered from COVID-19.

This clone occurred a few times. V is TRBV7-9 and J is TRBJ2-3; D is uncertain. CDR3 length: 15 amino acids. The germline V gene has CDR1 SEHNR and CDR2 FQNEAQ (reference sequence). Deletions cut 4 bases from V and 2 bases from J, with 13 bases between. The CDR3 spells CASSSPVPSTDTQYF. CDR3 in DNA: TGTGCCAGCAGCTCACCAGTTCCCTCCACAGATACGCAGTATTTT. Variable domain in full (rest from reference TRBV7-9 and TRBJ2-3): DTGVSQNPRHKITKRGQNVTFRCDPISEHNRLYWYRQTLGQGPEFLTYFQNEAQLEKSRLLSDRFSAERPKGSFSTLEIQRTEQGDSAMYLCASSSPVPSTDTQYFGPGTRLTVL.

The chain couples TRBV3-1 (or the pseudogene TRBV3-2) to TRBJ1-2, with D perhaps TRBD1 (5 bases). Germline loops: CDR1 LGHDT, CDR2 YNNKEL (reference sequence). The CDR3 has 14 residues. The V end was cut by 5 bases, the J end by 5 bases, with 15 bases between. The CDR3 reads CASSYDSSLYGYTF. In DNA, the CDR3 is TGTGCCAGCAGCTACGACAGCAGTCTTTATGGCTACACCTTC.

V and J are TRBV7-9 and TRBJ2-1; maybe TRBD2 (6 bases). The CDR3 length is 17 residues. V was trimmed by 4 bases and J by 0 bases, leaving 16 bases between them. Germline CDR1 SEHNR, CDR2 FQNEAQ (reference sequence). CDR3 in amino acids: CASSSPGGTASYNEQFF. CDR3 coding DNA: TGTGCCAGCAGCTCGCCTGGAGGGACGGCCTCCTACAATGAGCAGTTCTTC.

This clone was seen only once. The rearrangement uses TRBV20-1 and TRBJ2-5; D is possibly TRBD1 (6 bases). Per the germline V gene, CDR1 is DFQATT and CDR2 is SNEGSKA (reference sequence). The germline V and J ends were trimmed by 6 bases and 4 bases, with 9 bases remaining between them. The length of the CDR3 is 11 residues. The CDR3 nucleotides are TGCAGTGCAAAACAGGGAGAGACCCAGTACTTC. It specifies CSAKQGETQYF.

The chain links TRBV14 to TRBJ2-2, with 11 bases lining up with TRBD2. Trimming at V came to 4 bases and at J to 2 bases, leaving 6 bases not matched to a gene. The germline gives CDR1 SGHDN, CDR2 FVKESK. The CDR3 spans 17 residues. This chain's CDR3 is CASSLWTSGHNTGELFF. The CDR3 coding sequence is TGTGCCAGCAGCCTCTGGACTAGCGGGCATAACACCGGGGAGCTGTTTTTT.

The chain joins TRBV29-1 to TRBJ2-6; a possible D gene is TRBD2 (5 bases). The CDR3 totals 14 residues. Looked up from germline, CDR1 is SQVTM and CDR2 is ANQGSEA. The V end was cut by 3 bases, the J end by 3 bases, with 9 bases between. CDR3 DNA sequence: TGCAGCGTTGATTCGGGGTATGGGGCCAACGTCCTGACTTTC. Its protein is CSVDSGYGANVLTF.

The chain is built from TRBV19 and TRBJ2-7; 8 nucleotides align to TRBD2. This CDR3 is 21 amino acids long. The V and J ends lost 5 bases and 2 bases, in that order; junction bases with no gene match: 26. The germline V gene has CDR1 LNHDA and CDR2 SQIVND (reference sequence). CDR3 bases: TGTGCCAGTAGTTCGAGGCGTCTGAGCGGGAGTCCCAAATCGATCACCTACGAGCAGTACTTC. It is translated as CASSSRRLSGSPKSITYEQYF.

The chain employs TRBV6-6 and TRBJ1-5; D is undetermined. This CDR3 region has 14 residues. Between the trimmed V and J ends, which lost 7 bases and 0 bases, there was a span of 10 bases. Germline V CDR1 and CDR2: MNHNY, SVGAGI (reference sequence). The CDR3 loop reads CASTLRDSNQPQHF. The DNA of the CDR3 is TGTGCCAGCACTCTCCGGGATAGCAATCAGCCCCAGCATTTT.

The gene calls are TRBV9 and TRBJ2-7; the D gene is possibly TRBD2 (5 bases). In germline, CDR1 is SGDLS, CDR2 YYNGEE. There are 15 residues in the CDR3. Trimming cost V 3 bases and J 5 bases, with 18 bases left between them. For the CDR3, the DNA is TGTGCCAGCAGCGGACGGGATAGCCTCCGCGACGAGCAGTACTTC. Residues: CASSGRDSLRDEQYF.

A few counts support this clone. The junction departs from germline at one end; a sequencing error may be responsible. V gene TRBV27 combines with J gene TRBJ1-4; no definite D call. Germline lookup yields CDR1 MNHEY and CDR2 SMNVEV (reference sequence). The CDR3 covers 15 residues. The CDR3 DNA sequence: TGTGCCAGCAGTTTATCCCACGCAACAAATGAAAAACTGTTTTTT. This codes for CASSLSHATNEKLFF.

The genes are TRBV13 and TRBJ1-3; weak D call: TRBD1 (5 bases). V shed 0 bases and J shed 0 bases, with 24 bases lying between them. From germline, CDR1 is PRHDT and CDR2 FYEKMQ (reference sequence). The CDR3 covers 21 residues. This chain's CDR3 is CASSLGGAVSDLPYSGNTIYF. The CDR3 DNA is TGTGCCAGCAGCTTAGGAGGGGCAGTAAGTGATTTGCCTTACTCTGGAAACACCATATATTTT. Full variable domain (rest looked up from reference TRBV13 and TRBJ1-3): AAGVIQSPRHLIKEKRETATLKCYPIPRHDTVYWYQQGPGQDPQFLISFYEKMQSDKGSIPDRFSAQQFSDYHSELNMSSLELGDSALYFCASSLGGAVSDLPYSGNTIYFGEGSWLTVV.

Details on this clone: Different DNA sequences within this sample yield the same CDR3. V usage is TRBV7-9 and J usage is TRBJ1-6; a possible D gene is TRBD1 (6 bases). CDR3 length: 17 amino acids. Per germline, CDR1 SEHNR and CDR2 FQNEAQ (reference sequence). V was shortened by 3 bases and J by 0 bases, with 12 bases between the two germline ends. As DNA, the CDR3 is TGTGCCAGCAGCTTCCCGCAGGGGAGCTCCTATAATTCACCCCTCCACTTT. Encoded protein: CASSFPQGSSYNSPLHF.

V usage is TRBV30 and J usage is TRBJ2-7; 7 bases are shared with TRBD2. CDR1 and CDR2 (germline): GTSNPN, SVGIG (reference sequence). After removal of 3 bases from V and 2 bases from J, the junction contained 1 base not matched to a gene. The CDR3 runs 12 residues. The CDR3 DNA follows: TGTGCCTGGAGAGCGGGGACCTACGAGCAGTACTTC. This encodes CAWRAGTYEQYF.

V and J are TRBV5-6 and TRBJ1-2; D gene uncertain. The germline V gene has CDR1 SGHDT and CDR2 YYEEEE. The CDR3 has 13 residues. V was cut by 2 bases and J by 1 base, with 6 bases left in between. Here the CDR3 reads CASSFTDNYGYTF. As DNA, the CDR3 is TGTGCCAGCAGCTTCACAGATAACTATGGCTACACCTTC. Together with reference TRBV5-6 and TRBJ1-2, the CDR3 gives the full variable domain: DAGVTQSPTHLIKTRGQQVTLRCSPKSGHDTVSWYQQALGQGPQFIFQYYEEEERQRGNFPDRFSGHQFPNYSSELNVNALLLGDSALYLCASSFTDNYGYTFGSGTRLTVV.

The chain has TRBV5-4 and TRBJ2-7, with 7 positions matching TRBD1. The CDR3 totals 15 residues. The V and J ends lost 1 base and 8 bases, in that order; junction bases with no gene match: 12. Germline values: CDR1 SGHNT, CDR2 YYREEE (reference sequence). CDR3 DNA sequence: TGTGCCAGCAGCTTGTCCCGAGACAGGGCAGGGAAGCAGTACTTC. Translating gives CASSLSRDRAGKQYF.

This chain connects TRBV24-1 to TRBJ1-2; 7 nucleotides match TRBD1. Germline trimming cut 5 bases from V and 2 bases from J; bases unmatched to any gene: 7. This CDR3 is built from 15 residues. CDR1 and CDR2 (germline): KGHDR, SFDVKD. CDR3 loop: CATSGEQGTNYGYTF. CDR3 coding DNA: TGTGCCACCAGTGGCGAACAGGGGACCAACTATGGCTACACCTTC.

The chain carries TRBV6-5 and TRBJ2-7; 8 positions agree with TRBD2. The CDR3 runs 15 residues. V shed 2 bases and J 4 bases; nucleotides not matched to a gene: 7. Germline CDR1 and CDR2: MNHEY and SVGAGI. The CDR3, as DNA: TGTGCCAGCAGTTACGGTCCGGGAGGGGAGTACGAGCAGTACTTC. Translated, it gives CASSYGPGGEYEQYF.

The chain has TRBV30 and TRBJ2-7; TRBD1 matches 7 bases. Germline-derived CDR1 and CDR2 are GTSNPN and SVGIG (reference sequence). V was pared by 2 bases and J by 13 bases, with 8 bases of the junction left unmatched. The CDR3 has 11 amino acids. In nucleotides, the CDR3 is TGTGCCTGGAGTTCCGGCAGGGGGTACTACTTC. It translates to CAWSSGRGYYF. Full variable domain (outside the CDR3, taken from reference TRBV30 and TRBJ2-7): SQTIHQWPATLVQPVGSPLSLECTVEGTSNPNLYWYRQAAGRGLQLLFYSVGIGQISSEVPQNLSASRPQDRQFILSSKKLLLSDSGFYLCAWSSGRGYYFGPGTRLTVT.

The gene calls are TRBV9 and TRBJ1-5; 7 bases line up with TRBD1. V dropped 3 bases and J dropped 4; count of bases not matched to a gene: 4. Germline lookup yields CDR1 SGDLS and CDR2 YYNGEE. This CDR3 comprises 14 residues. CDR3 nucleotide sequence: TGTGCCAGCAGCGAGGGACAGACAAATCAGCCCCAGCATTTT. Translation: CASSEGQTNQPQHF. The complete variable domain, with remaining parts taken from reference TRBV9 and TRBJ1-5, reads DSGVTQTPKHLITATGQRVTLRCSPRSGDLSVYWYQQSLDQGLQFLIQYYNGEERAKGNILERFSAQQFPDLHSELNLSSLELGDSALYFCASSEGQTNQPQHFGDGTRLSIL.

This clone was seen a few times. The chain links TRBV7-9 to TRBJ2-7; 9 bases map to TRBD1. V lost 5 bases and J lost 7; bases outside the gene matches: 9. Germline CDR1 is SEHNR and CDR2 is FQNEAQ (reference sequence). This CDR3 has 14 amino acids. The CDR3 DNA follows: TGTGCCAGCAGCCCCCCCCGGACAGGGGTTGAGCAGTACTTC. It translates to CASSPPRTGVEQYF.

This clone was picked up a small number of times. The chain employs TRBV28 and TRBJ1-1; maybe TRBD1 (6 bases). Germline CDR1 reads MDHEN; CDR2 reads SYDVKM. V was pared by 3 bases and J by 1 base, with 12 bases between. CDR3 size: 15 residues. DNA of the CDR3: TGTGCCAGCAGTTTTATAGGACAGCCGAACACTGAAGCTTTCTTT. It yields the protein CASSFIGQPNTEAFF.

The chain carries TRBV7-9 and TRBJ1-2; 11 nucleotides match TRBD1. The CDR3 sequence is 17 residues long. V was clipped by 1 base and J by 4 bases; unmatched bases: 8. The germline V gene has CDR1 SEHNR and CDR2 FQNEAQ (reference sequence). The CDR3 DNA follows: TGTGCCAGCAGCTTAGAACCCGGGACAGGGGGACCCTATGGCTACACCTTC. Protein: CASSLEPGTGGPYGYTF.

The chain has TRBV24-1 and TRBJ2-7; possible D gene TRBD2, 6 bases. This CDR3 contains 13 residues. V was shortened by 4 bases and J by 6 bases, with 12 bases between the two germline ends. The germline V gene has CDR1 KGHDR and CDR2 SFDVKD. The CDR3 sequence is CATSEGGRLEQYF. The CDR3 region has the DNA TGTGCCACCAGTGAGGGGGGACGCCTCGAGCAGTACTTC.